This T cell receptor (beta chain) comes out of a study of early stage breast cancer tumors. Overall study context: ER+/PR+/HER2- status applied to about 80% of the 16 invasive breast tumors. Approximately 10-fold was the mean read coverage per sample. Notes on the study in general: Most shared enriched TCRB sequences were commonly generated ones.

Blood replicates held 0.5 ug DNA, tumor or normal breast approximately 1.5 ug, two each. The data were produced by immunoSEQ multiplex PCR, yet TCRdb's version contains in-frame clones alone and is incomplete. The sample lists more than 5,000 clones; about 70% were seen once. CDR3 length: 15 amino acids. Looked up from germline, CDR1 is SGHKS and CDR2 is YYEKEE (reference sequence). J was trimmed by 1 base and V by 3 bases; bases with no gene match: 6. On this clone: Its antigen is not known.

The clonotype comes from a person in their 60s with breast cancer. The specimen was breast tumor tissue. The gene calls are TRBV5-5 and TRBJ2-5, with 7 bases aligning to TRBD1. This CDR3 is CASSSGQRGQETQYF. The DNA for the CDR3 is TGTGCCAGCAGCTCGGGACAGCGAGGCCAAGAGACCCAGTACTTC.